Following are 25 T cell receptor beta chains from one sample sequenced in a study of blood T cell repertoires in COVID-19. Some clones are missing from TCRdb's copy, which holds only in-frame ones; the method was immunoSEQ multiplex PCR. The sample shows roughly 140,000 clones, 80% to 90% of them seen only once. The sequenced material came from peripheral blood. These receptor sequences come from a woman aged 40-49 years with acute or convalescent COVID-19.

V gene TRBV4-1 combines with J gene TRBJ2-2; 16 nucleotides line up with TRBD2. The CDR3 extends over 17 amino acids. V lost 4 bases, J lost 5 bases, and 4 bases stayed unmatched. Germline CDR1 is MGHRA and CDR2 is YSYEKL. This CDR3 is CASSPEGLAGGTGELFF. The DNA of the CDR3 is TGCGCCAGCAGCCCTGAGGGACTAGCGGGGGGGACCGGGGAGCTGTTTTTT.

V gene TRBV7-9 combines with J gene TRBJ2-7, with D perhaps matching TRBD1 (5 bases). Germline CDR1 and CDR2: SEHNR and FQNEAQ (reference sequence). Trimming shortened V by 6 bases and J by 0 bases, and 27 bases separated the two germline ends. The CDR3 contains 19 residues. The CDR3 reads CASSLLPKDISRSSYEQYF. CDR3 nucleotides: TGTGCCAGCAGTCTTTTGCCAAAGGACATATCACGGAGCTCCTACGAGCAGTACTTC.

This sequence joins TRBV2 and TRBJ2-6, with D unresolved. Germline V lookup: CDR1 SNHLY, CDR2 FYNNEI. This CDR3 spans 16 amino acids. Trimming took 5 bases from V and 0 from J, leaving 11 bases between them. The CDR3 is CASSMARSSGANVLTF. The CDR3, as DNA: TGTGCCAGCAGTATGGCCCGAAGCTCTGGGGCCAACGTCCTGACTTTC.

With regard to this clone: The conserved final phenylalanine or tryptophan is absent from the CDR3, which likely points to a read error. It is unclear where the CDR3 begins or ends on the DNA, so no DNA is shown, and the CDR3 is as TCRdb lists it. This CDR3 reads CASSYARQGVI. This sequence joins TRBV5-8 and TRBJ2-7; TRBD1 is taken as the D call from the table, unchecked against the DNA. The germline V gene has CDR1 SGHTS and CDR2 YDEGEE. Ends included, the CDR3 has 11 residues.

V is TRBV29-1 and J is TRBJ1-2; 7 nucleotides agree with TRBD1. Germline V gene data show CDR1 as SQVTM and CDR2 as ANQGSEA. The CDR3 extends over 14 amino acids. V was pared by 2 bases and J by 5 bases, with 8 bases of the junction left unmatched. In nucleotides, the CDR3 is TGCAGCGTTGAAATTCAGGGGGGCAATTATGGCTACACCTTC. This sequence encodes CSVEIQGGNYGYTF.

The chain joins TRBV6-5 to TRBJ1-3; 9 bases match TRBD1. The junction had 7 bases not matched to a gene; V was cut back by 9 bases and J by 4 bases. The germline V gene encodes CDR1 MNHEY and CDR2 SVGAGI. CDR3 length: 14 residues. The CDR3 nucleotides are TGTGCCAGTGGGACAGGGTTTGACGGAAACACCATATATTTT. Translated: CASGTGFDGNTIYF.

The rearrangement joins TRBV29-1 to TRBJ2-2; no clear D gene. Per germline, CDR1 SQVTM and CDR2 ANQGSEA. The germline V and J ends were trimmed by 7 bases and 6 bases, with 9 bases remaining between them. The CDR3 contains 11 residues. CDR3 nucleotides: TGCAGCGGTGGCGACGCCGGGGAGCTGTTTTTT. Its translation: CSGGDAGELFF.

The chain is built from TRBV5-1 and TRBJ1-1; D gene ambiguous. V was trimmed by 5 bases and J by 0 bases, leaving 11 bases between them. CDR1 and CDR2 from the germline V gene are SGHRS and YFSETQ. The CDR3 covers 14 residues. CDR3 region: CASRAGDMNTEAFF. The CDR3 DNA follows: TGCGCCAGCAGGGCAGGTGATATGAACACTGAAGCTTTCTTT.

The chain has TRBV7-9 and TRBJ2-1; D is possibly TRBD2 (6 bases). CDR1 and CDR2 from the germline V gene are SEHNR and FQNEAQ (reference sequence). Between the trimmed V and J ends, which lost 5 bases and 7 bases, there was a span of 18 bases. The CDR3 has 15 residues. CDR3 sequence reads: CASSGTRGDLNEQFF. The CDR3 DNA reads TGTGCCAGCAGCGGGACTCGAGGGGACCTAAATGAGCAGTTCTTC.

The J gene is TRBJ1-2, the V gene TRBV7-9; D remains ambiguous. CDR3 length: 14 residues. The germline gives CDR1 SEHNR, CDR2 FQNEAQ (reference sequence). V was clipped by 3 bases and J by 1 base, with 9 bases between them. As DNA, the CDR3 is TGTGCCAGCAGCTTTGTAGCCCTTAACTATGGCTACACCTTC. Residues: CASSFVALNYGYTF.

This chain connects TRBV10-2 to TRBJ1-1, with D possibly matching TRBD1 (5 bases). Germline values: CDR1 WSHSY, CDR2 SAAADI. Trimming pared 8 bases from V and 0 bases from J, leaving 13 bases between. This CDR3 spans 14 amino acids. The CDR3 spells CASGVGGMNTEAFF. DNA of the CDR3: TGCGCCAGCGGGGTCGGGGGGATGAACACTGAAGCTTTCTTT.

V usage is TRBV6-5 and J usage is TRBJ2-7; 8 nucleotides align to TRBD1. The CDR3 extends over 15 amino acids. The V gene's germline CDR1 is MNHEY and CDR2 SVGAGI. The J segment lost 0 bases and the V segment lost 6 bases, leaving 7 bases of the junction unmatched. CDR3 coding DNA: TGTGCCAGCAGCCGACAGGGGCCGAGCTCCTACGAGCAGTACTTC. Amino acids: CASSRQGPSSYEQYF.

This chain uses TRBV16 with TRBJ1-5; D is uncertain. Germline lookup yields CDR1 KGHSY and CDR2 FQNENV. The ends were cut back, 3 bases at V and 8 bases at J, with 11 bases in the middle. The CDR3 length is 13 residues. CDR3 DNA: TGTGCCAGCAGCCAGTTTCTCACGGAGCCCCAGCATTTT. Translated, it gives CASSQFLTEPQHF.

This chain uses TRBV18 with TRBJ2-5, with D uncertain. The germline V gene has CDR1 KGHSH and CDR2 LQKENI. The CDR3 is made up of 15 amino acids. Trimming removed 1 base from V and 1 base from J, with 10 bases in between. CDR3 sequence (DNA): TGTGCCAGCTCACCACAGCCCATTCCCCAAGAGACCCAGTACTTC. Protein: CASSPQPIPQETQYF.

The chain joins TRBV10-3 to TRBJ2-1, with 10 positions matching TRBD2. Germline CDR1 and CDR2: ENHRY and SYGVKD. This CDR3 comprises 14 residues. V was pared by 3 bases and J by 8 bases, with 4 bases of the junction left unmatched. CDR3 DNA sequence: TGTGCCATCAGTGATACTAGCGGGGAATATGAGCAGTTCTTC. Translating gives CAISDTSGEYEQFF.

This chain links TRBV6-5 with TRBJ2-2; possible D gene TRBD1, 6 bases. From germline, CDR1 is MNHEY and CDR2 SVGAGI. Trimming shortened V by 0 bases and J by 8 bases, and 16 bases separated the two germline ends. The CDR3 is 16 amino acids. This CDR3 reads CASSYSDGGSQGELFF. The CDR3 bases are TGTGCCAGCAGTTACTCGGATGGGGGCAGCCAGGGGGAGCTGTTTTTT.

This chain connects TRBV11-3 to TRBJ1-2; unclear D gene. The V end lost 1 base, the J end lost 1 base, and 7 bases lay between the germline ends. The V gene's germline CDR1 is SGHNT and CDR2 YENEEA. The length of the CDR3 is 14 residues. CDR3 sequence: CASSLGQVNYGYTF. CDR3 DNA sequence: TGTGCCAGCAGCTTAGGGCAAGTTAACTATGGCTACACCTTC.

The chain combines TRBV12-3 or TRBV12-4 with TRBJ1-2, with D possibly being TRBD1 (5 bases). The CDR3 is 13 residues long. Trimming removed 3 bases from V and 6 bases from J, with 11 bases in between. In DNA form, the CDR3 reads TGTGCCAGCAGTTTCAGGGATCTCGATGGCTACACCTTC. Its translation: CASSFRDLDGYTF.

The chain has TRBV4-2 and TRBJ2-5, with TRBD1 matching over 10 bases. The CDR3 consists of 17 residues. Germline-derived CDR1 and CDR2 are LGHNA and YNFKEQ. Losses at the gene ends were 1 base for V and 5 bases for J; bases not matched to a gene: 10. The CDR3 here is CASSQVLPGQGSETQYF. In DNA form, the CDR3 reads TGTGCCAGCAGCCAAGTCCTTCCGGGACAGGGGTCGGAGACCCAGTACTTC.

A single count supports this clone. V usage is TRBV19 and J usage is TRBJ1-1, with D possibly matching TRBD1 (6 bases). V lost 10 bases, J lost 6 bases, and 12 bases lay in between. The CDR3 extends over 11 amino acids. Germline loops: CDR1 LNHDA, CDR2 SQIVND (reference sequence). DNA for the CDR3: TGTGCCACCGGCCCAGGGGCTGAAGCTTTCTTT. Its protein is CATGPGAEAFF.

The chain combines TRBV4-1 with TRBJ1-4, with 8 bases aligning to TRBD1. Looked up from germline, CDR1 is MGHRA and CDR2 is YSYEKL. V was pared by 4 bases and J by 0 bases, with 13 bases of the junction left unmatched. CDR3 length: 19 amino acids. CDR3 DNA: TGCGCCAGCAGCCGCGGACAGGGAATGTGGGAAGCAACTAATGAAAAACTGTTTTTT. Translated: CASSRGQGMWEATNEKLFF.

This clone was seen a single time. V gene TRBV9 combines with J gene TRBJ2-6, with D maybe TRBD1 (6 bases). Trimming removed 0 bases at V and 0 bases at J, with 13 bases between. The CDR3 sequence is 18 residues long. Germline V gene lookup returns CDR1 SGDLS and CDR2 YYNGEE. The CDR3 nucleotides are TGTGCCAGCAGCGTAGATACAGGGATCTACTCTGGGGCCAACGTCCTGACTTTC. It translates to CASSVDTGIYSGANVLTF.

The chain links TRBV11-2 to TRBJ2-1; weak D call: TRBD2 (6 bases). Germline CDR1 SGHAT, CDR2 FQNNGV. With 4 bases removed from V and 7 bases from J, the gap between germline ends came to 11 bases. The CDR3 has 13 amino acids. This chain's CDR3 is CASSSGGHNEQFF. The CDR3 DNA sequence: TGTGCCAGCAGCTCAGGAGGGCATAATGAGCAGTTCTTC.

The chain employs TRBV7-2 and TRBJ1-5, with no clear D. Trimming pared 4 bases from V and 2 bases from J, leaving 12 bases between. The germline CDR1 and CDR2 sequences are SGHTA and FQGNSA. The CDR3 runs 15 residues. In nucleotides, the CDR3 is TGTGCCAGCAGCTCACGATCCGGTCGCAATCAGCCCCAGCATTTT. Amino acids: CASSSRSGRNQPQHF. The complete variable domain, with remaining parts taken from reference TRBV7-2 and TRBJ1-5, reads GAGVSQSPSNKVTEKGKDVELRCDPISGHTALYWYRQSLGQGLEFLIYFQGNSAPDKSGLPSDRFSAERTGGSVSTLTIQRTQQEDSAVYLCASSSRSGRNQPQHFGDGTRLSIL.

The chain employs TRBV7-9 and TRBJ1-1, with 8 positions matching TRBD1. CDR3 length: 15 amino acids. In germline, CDR1 is SEHNR, CDR2 FQNEAQ (reference sequence). The trim removed 6 bases at V and 1 base at J, leaving 7 bases unmatched. The CDR3 DNA follows: TGTGCCAGCAGACAACAAGGGACAGGGAACACTGAAGCTTTCTTT. Its protein product is CASRQQGTGNTEAFF.